This T cell receptor beta chain was sequenced during a study of cytomegalovirus exposure and HLA in healthy donors. Study-level background: Tens of millions of unique TCRs from HLA-typed donors made up an early data release.

In the case of this clone: The antigen is not known.

13 Jbeta primers and 60 Vbeta primers were used for the PCR. Generated by immunoSEQ multiplex PCR, the TCRdb table keeps only in-frame clones and is missing some. Of under 130,000 clones in the sample, nearly 85% are singletons; the top ten hold roughly 6.1%. Study outcomes and limitations: For cytomegalovirus status, the classifier reportedly gave diagnoses with high specificity and sensitivity. Common viral pathogens seemed to be connected with several of the most significant clusters, according to a later analysis. Only CMV serostatus was available as immune exposure information.

The sequence was obtained from a man aged 18-30 years in good health and CMV-seronegative. What was sequenced was PBMCs.

The CDR3: CASSLGGASSYNEQFF. CDR3 in DNA: TGTGCCAGCAGCCTCGGCGGGGCTAGCTCCTACAATGAGCAGTTCTTC. The chain employs TRBV11-2 and TRBJ2-1, with TRBD2 as a possible D gene (6 bases). The CDR3 runs 16 residues. V shed 5 bases and J shed 0 bases, with 14 bases lying between them. Looked up from germline, CDR1 is SGHAT and CDR2 is FQNNGV.